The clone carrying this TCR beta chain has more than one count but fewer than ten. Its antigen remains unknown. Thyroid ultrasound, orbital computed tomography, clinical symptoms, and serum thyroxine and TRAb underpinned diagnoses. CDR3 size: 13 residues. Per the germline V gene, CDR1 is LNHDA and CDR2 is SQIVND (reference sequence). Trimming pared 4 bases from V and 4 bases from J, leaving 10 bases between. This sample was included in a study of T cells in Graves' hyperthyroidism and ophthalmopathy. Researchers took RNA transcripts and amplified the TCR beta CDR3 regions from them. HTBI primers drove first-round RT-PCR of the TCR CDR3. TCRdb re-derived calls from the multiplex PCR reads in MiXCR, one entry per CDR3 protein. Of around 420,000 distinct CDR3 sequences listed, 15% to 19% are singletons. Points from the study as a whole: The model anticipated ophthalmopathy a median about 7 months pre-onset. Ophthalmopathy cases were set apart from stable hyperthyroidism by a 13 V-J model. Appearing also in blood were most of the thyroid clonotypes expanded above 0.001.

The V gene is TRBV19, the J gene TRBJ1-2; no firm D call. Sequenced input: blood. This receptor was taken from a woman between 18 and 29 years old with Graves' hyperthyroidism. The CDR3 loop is CASSTLWLYGYTF. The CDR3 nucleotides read TGTGCCAGTAGTACACTCTGGCTCTATGGCTACACCTTC.